This T cell receptor (beta chain) was observed in a study of blood T cell repertoires in COVID-19. Overall study context: The United States, Italy and Spain were the sources of the acute and convalescent COVID-19 samples.

V trimming: 5 bases; J trimming: 6 bases; junction bases outside the gene matches: 8. The CDR3 totals 15 residues. In germline, CDR1 is LNHDA, CDR2 SQIVND (reference sequence). This clone was picked up a small number of times. Produced via immunoSEQ multiplex PCR; TCRdb's table is partial and in-frame only. Among around 150,000 clones, about 84% were seen once, and the ten largest hold 4.5% to 6%. Source material: peripheral blood. This TCR was sampled from a woman aged 50 to 65 with acute or convalescent COVID-19. The J gene is TRBJ2-1, the V gene TRBV19; 9 bases match TRBD2. CDR3 loop: CASSLTSGGPNEQFF. CDR3 in DNA: TGTGCCAGTAGTCTGACTAGCGGAGGTCCCAATGAGCAGTTCTTC.